The source of this T cell receptor (beta chain) is a study of lymphopenia after photon versus proton radiotherapy (dated by TCRdb to about 2019). Study-wide context: The immunological effects of photon versus proton radiation therapy were compared in patients with gastrointestinal tumors who developed high-grade lymphopenia. The goal of the study was to characterize the differences between the two radiation modalities in how they affect the immune system. The cohort comprised some 20 patients with gastrointestinal tumors who received either photon or proton therapy and then developed lymphopenia.

Relative to germline, V is 5 bases shorter and J is 0 bases shorter, with 13 bases between their ends. The CDR3 measures 15 amino acids from cysteine to phenylalanine. The retained sequence is limited to the CDR3, 45 bases, with the frame set at the first base. The germline V gene gives CDR1 as SGHTA and CDR2 as FQGNSA. Regarding this clone: Its antigen specificity is not known. Nothing much larger sits one base from this clone, and base qualities are not available.

The investigation overall reported the following: After the lymphocyte count nadir, oligoclonal expansion, especially of CD8+ Temra cells, was observed in photon-treated repertoires, and the drop in diversity was driven by this expansion. The survival association was examined only in patients who died, and the authors described better survival with proton therapy as a possibility, not as a demonstrated result. Across the cohort, among patients who died, a greater drop in TCR diversity after the nadir was inversely correlated with overall survival time. During treatment, patients who received proton therapy stayed relatively stable, whereas patients who received photon therapy lost naive T cells and TCR diversity and gained effector/memory populations.

The method behind the library was the immunoSEQ multiplex PCR assay. T cell repertoires were profiled with deep sequencing of rearranged TCR beta loci together with multiparametric flow cytometry. The source is immuneACCESS, and TCRdb retained only in-frame sequences with V and J called. Part of the clones is not carried over; for the studies checked, unresolved V genes explain less than half of this, and the remainder is unexplained. Counted in this sample were 70,000 or so clones; roughly 93% of them appeared once. The ten largest make up about 3% of the sample. Specimen: peripheral blood, collected from a patient treated with photon-based radiotherapy. The sequence joins TRBV7-2 to TRBJ1-1, and perhaps TRBD1 as D gene, on 6 matching bases. The source is a woman aged 65 to 85 with pancreatic cancer. The nucleotide sequence is given as TGTGCCAGCAGCCGCCCCGGGACAATGAACACTGAAGCTTTCTTT. This yields the protein CASSRPGTMNTEAFF.